One sample yielded the 13 T cell receptor beta chains listed below, sequenced in a study of Ad26.COV2.S vaccination and SARS-CoV-2 variants. Assay used: immunoSEQ multiplex PCR; TCRdb lists only in-frame clones, some missing. The table lists about 680,000 clones, approximately 88% of them singletons. Treatment specified: 19 received Ad26.COV2.S at low or high dose, single or two shots; several received placebo; per-sample allocation not given. Sample collection was performed on day 63 after the first vaccine or placebo injection. This material consisted of peripheral blood, taken in a trial of Ad26.COV2.S vaccine versus placebo. These receptors were obtained from a person between 18 and 65 years old who received the Ad26.COV2.S COVID-19 vaccine or a placebo.

The chain employs TRBV4-1 and TRBJ1-1, with D hard to call. Trimming took 7 bases from V and 5 from J, leaving 17 bases between them. Germline V gene data show CDR1 as MGHRA and CDR2 as YSYEKL. The CDR3 spans 14 residues. The CDR3 sequence is CASNLYPESTEAFF. The DNA for the CDR3 is TGCGCCAGCAACCTTTACCCGGAGTCAACTGAAGCTTTCTTT.

J is TRBJ2-6 and V is TRBV14; D remains ambiguous. Trimming took off 4 bases at V and 2 bases at J, with 9 bases between the two ends. Germline V CDR1 and CDR2: SGHDN, FVKESK. The length of the CDR3 is 15 residues. DNA of the CDR3: TGTGCCAGCAGCCCTTGGGGTGCTGGGGCCAACGTCCTGACTTTC. Amino acid sequence: CASSPWGAGANVLTF.

This clone occurred a few times. J is TRBJ1-2 and V is TRBV6-5, with TRBD1 identical over 9 bases. Germline V lookup: CDR1 MNHEY, CDR2 SVGAGI. Trimming cost V 6 bases and J 5 bases; bases outside gene matches: 7. CDR3 length: 14 amino acids. The CDR3 DNA follows: TGTGCCAGCAGCGATGGACAGGGGTTTTATGGCTACACCTTC. Encoded protein: CASSDGQGFYGYTF.

The CDR3 nucleotides are TGTGCCAGCAGCAGAATAGGCAGCGGGAGAGGCGATGAGCAGTTCTTC. The encoded protein is CASSRIGSGRGDEQFF. The chain links TRBV21-1 to TRBJ2-1; the table gives TRBD2 as D, unverified against the DNA. TRBV21-1 is described as a pseudogene. The CDR3 runs 16 residues.

A single count supports this clone. The rearrangement uses TRBV7-2 and TRBJ2-5, with D possibly matching TRBD2 (6 bases). V lost 3 bases, J lost 2 bases, and 16 bases lay in between. This CDR3 region has 16 residues. Per germline, CDR1 SGHTA and CDR2 FQGNSA. The CDR3 reads CASSFLHAGPQETQYF. DNA of the CDR3: TGTGCCAGCAGCTTTCTCCATGCGGGGCCACAAGAGACCCAGTACTTC.

The chain uses TRBV4-2 and TRBJ2-4, with 10 nucleotides matching TRBD2. The CDR3 runs to 19 residues. Germline CDR1 is LGHNA and CDR2 is YNFKEQ. The junction had 11 bases not matched to a gene; V was cut back by 0 bases and J by 3 bases. Written as DNA, the CDR3 is TGTGCCAGCAGCCAAGAAATAGGAAGCGGGGGGGCCGGCAAAAACATTCAGTACTTC. As protein: CASSQEIGSGGAGKNIQYF.

This chain uses TRBV3-1 (or the pseudogene TRBV3-2) with TRBJ2-3, with D tentatively TRBD1 (5 bases). This CDR3 is 16 amino acids long. Germline CDR1 is LGHDT and CDR2 is YNNKEL (reference sequence). The V end lost 2 bases, the J end lost 1 base, and 13 bases lay between the germline ends. The CDR3, as DNA: TGTGCCAGCAGCCAATATGGGGCAGGAGGCACAGATACGCAGTATTTT. It encodes CASSQYGAGGTDTQYF.

The rearrangement uses TRBV6-2 or TRBV6-3 and TRBJ2-2; D is perhaps TRBD2 (5 bases). The CDR3 loop spans 16 amino acids. Per germline, CDR1 MNHEY and CDR2 SVGEGT. V was clipped by 4 bases and J by 5 bases, with 17 bases between them. The CDR3 loop reads CASSSTVLGSTGELFF. The CDR3 DNA reads TGTGCCAGCAGTTCCACGGTCCTGGGGAGTACCGGGGAGCTGTTTTTT.

V usage is TRBV30 and J usage is TRBJ1-1; 8 nucleotides line up with TRBD1. The germline gives CDR1 GTSNPN, CDR2 SVGIG (reference sequence). V was pared by 0 bases and J by 1 base, with 1 base of the junction left unmatched. This CDR3 region has 14 residues. CDR3 DNA sequence: TGTGCCTGGAGTGTAACAGGGGGGAACACTGAAGCTTTCTTT. This codes for CAWSVTGGNTEAFF.

This clone was counted only a few times. The rearrangement links TRBV19 to TRBJ1-5; D may be TRBD1 (5 bases). V lost 7 bases and J 7 bases, leaving 17 bases between the germline ends. The CDR3 loop spans 14 amino acids. Germline V gene sequence: CDR1 LNHDA, CDR2 SQIVND (reference sequence). The CDR3 nucleotides read TGTGCCAGTAAGGGACTCCTTAGCGGGCAGCCCCAGCATTTT. Its protein product is CASKGLLSGQPQHF.

This sequence joins TRBV3-1 (or the pseudogene TRBV3-2) and TRBJ1-5, with D maybe TRBD1 (6 bases). This CDR3 contains 15 residues. The V gene's germline CDR1 is LGHDT and CDR2 YNNKEL (reference sequence). Trimming took 5 bases from V and 4 from J, leaving 15 bases between them. The CDR3 sequence: CASSSTGRGNQPQHF. The DNA of the CDR3 is TGTGCCAGCAGCTCGACAGGCCGGGGAAATCAGCCCCAGCATTTT.

CDR3 residues: CASSYTTSGTDTQYF. CDR3 in DNA: TGTGCCAGCAGTTACACAACTAGCGGGACAGATACGCAGTATTTT. The chain recombines TRBV6-2 or TRBV6-3 with TRBJ2-3; 9 nucleotides match TRBD2. The CDR3 is 15 amino acids. V shed 2 bases, J shed 3 bases, and the junction held 3 bases outside the gene matches. Germline V gene lookup returns CDR1 MNHEY and CDR2 SVGEGT.

V gene TRBV5-5 combines with J gene TRBJ2-2; no clear D gene. V was pared by 0 bases and J by 0 bases, with 3 bases between. Germline V gene lookup returns CDR1 SGHKS and CDR2 YYEKEE (reference sequence). CDR3 length equals 14 residues. CDR3 loop: CASSLVPNTGELFF. The CDR3 DNA reads as TGTGCCAGCAGCTTGGTACCGAACACCGGGGAGCTGTTTTTT.